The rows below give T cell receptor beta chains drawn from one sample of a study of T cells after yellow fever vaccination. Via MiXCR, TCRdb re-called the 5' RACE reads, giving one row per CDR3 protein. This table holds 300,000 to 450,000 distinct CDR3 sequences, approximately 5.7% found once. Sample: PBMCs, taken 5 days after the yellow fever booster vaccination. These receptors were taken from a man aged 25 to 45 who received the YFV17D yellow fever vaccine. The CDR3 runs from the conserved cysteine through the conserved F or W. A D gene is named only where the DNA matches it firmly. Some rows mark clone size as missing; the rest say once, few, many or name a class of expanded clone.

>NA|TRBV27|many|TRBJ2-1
TGTGCCAGCAGTTTATTATCTCAGGGGAGCTCCTACAATGAGCAGTTCTTC
CASSLLSQGSSYNEQFF
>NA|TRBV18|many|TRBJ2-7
TGTGCCAGCTCTGTGCTCGGGGGATCTGTCTACGAGCAGTACTTC
CASSVLGGSVYEQYF
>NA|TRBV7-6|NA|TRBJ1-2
TGTGCCAGCAGCTCCCTGGGCCCTAACTATGGCTACACCTTC
CASSSLGPNYGYTF
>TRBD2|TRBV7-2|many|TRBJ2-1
TGTGCCAGCAGCTTAGTAGCGGGAGGAGACAATGAGCAGTTCTTC
CASSLVAGGDNEQFF
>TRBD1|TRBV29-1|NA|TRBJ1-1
TGCAGCGTCCGCGAGACAGGGACCCCCGGGGAAGCTTTCTTT
CSVRETGTPGEAFF
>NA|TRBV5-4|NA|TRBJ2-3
TGTGCCAGCAGCCCGACCACTAGAGCAGATACGCAGTATTTT
CASSPTTRADTQYF
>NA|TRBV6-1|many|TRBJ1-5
TGTGCCAGTACGGGAGGAAATCAGCCCCAGCATTTT
CASTGGNQPQHF
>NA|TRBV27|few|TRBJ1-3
TGTGCCAGCAGTTTATCGTCGCACTCTGGAAACACCATATATTTT
CASSLSSHSGNTIYF
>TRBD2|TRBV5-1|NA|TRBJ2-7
TGCGCCAGCAGCCATTCACCCTCCCCACTGACTAGCGGGAGGGCCCGGTTTGACGAGCAGTACTTC
CASSHSPSPLTSGRARFDEQYF
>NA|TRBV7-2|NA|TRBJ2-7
TGTGCCAGCAGCCTCGATCTCCCGGGCTACGAGCAGTACTTC
CASSLDLPGYEQYF
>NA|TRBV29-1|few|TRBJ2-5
TGCAGCGTTCTTACCGCGGAGACCCAGTACTTC
CSVLTAETQYF
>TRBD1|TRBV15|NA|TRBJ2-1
TGTGCCACCAGCGGGGGACAGTACAATGAGCAGTTCTTC
CATSGGQYNEQFF
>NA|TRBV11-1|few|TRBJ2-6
TGTGCCAGCATCTTCCGGGACAAGGGACATGAACAAGTCTCTGGGGCCAACGTCCTGACTTTC
CASIFRDKGHEQVSGANVLTF
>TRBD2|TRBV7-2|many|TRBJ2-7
TGTGCCAGCAGCACCCGAGCGGGGGATTCCTACGAGCAGTACTTC
CASSTRAGDSYEQYF
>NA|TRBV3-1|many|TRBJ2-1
TGTGCCAGCAGCCACGTTGGCGGCAGGGATGAGCAGTTCTTC
CASSHVGGRDEQFF
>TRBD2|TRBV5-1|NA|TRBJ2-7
TGCGCCAGCAGCCTAGGGACTAGCGGGATCGCTGGGTACGAGCAGTACTTC
CASSLGTSGIAGYEQYF
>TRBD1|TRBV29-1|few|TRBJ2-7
TGCAGCGTTGACTCAGGGGGTAGAGACGAGCAGTACTTC
CSVDSGGRDEQYF
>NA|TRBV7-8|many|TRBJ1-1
TGTGCCAGCAGCCCTAGTCTGAACACTGAAGCTTTCTTT
CASSPSLNTEAFF
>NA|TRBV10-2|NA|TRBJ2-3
TGCGCCAGCAGTGAGTCCGGAGGGTCGACGGGAGATACGCAGTATTTT
CASSESGGSTGDTQYF
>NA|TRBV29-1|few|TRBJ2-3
TGCAGCGTTATTCATGCGGGACGTACGCAGTATTTT
CSVIHAGRTQYF
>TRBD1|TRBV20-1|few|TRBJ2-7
TGCAGTGCTAGAGTCCCCGACAGGGGTAAAGAGCAGTACTTC
CSARVPDRGKEQYF
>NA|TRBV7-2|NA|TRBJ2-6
TGTGCCAGCAGCGGGGACATATTAGGCTCTGGGGCCAACGTCCTGACTTTC
CASSGDILGSGANVLTF
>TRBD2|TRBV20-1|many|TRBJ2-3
TGCAGTGCGATCCGGGAGGCGGGCGCAGATACGCAGTATTTT
CSAIREAGADTQYF
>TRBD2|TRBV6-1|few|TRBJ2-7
TGTGCCAGCAGCCGCTGGGCTAGCGGGACTCTTAAAGCCTACGAGCAGTACTTC
CASSRWASGTLKAYEQYF
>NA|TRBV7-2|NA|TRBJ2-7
TGTGCCAGCAGCGTCCCCGGGACTCTTTACGAGCAGTACTTC
CASSVPGTLYEQYF
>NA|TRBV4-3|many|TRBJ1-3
TGCGCCAGCAGCCAAGTAGGGTCCGGGGCTGGAAACACCATATATTTT
CASSQVGSGAGNTIYF
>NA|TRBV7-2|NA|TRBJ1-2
TGTGCCAGCAGCTTAATCGGGGCTGCTAACTATGGCTACACCTTC
CASSLIGAANYGYTF
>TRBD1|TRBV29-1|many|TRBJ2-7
TGCAGAGTTAGGGGGCAGATCTACGAGCAGTACTTC
CRVRGQIYEQYF
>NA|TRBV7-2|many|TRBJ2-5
TGTGCCAGCAGCTTCGCCAGGGGCTCGGGAGAGACCCAGTACTTC
CASSFARGSGETQYF
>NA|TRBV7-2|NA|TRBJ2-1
TGTAGTCGGGGTCATGAGCAGTTCTTC
CSRGHEQFF
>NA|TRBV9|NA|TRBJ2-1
TGTGCCAGCAGCGTAGATGTGGTTCTACAAGGGGAGCAGTTCTTC
CASSVDVVLQGEQFF
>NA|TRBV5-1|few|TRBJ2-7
TGCGCCAGCAGCGTAGACAACTCCTACGAGCAGTACTTC
CASSVDNSYEQYF
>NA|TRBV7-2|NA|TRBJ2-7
TGTGCCAGCAGCTTAGAGCAGGGCGAGGCCGAGCAGTACTTC
CASSLEQGEAEQYF
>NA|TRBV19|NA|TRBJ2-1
TGTGCCAGTAGACCTGGACATTCTTCCCCTTCCTACAATGAGCAGTTCTTC
CASRPGHSSPSYNEQFF
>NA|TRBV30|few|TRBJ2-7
TGTGCCTGGAAAGCGGCTAGCCGGAGTGTCTACGAGCAGTACTTC
CAWKAASRSVYEQYF
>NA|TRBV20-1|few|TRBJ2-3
TGCAGTGGCCCCTGGGGAGATACGCAGTATTTT
CSGPWGDTQYF
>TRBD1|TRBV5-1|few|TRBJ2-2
TGCGCCAGCAGCTTGGGGACGGCGGGACAGGGTTTCACCGGGGAGCTGTTTTTT
CASSLGTAGQGFTGELFF